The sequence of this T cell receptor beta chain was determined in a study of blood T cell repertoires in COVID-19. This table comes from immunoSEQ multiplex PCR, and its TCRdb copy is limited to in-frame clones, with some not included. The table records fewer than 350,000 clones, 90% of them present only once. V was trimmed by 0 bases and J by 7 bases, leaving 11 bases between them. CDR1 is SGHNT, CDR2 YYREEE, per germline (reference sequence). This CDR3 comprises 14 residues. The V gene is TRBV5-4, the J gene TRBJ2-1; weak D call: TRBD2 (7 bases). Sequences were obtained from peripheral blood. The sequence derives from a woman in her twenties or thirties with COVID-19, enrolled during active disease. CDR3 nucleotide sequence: TGTGCCAGCAGCTTGGTGGGAGGGGGGAATGAGCAGTTCTTC. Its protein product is CASSLVGGGNEQFF.